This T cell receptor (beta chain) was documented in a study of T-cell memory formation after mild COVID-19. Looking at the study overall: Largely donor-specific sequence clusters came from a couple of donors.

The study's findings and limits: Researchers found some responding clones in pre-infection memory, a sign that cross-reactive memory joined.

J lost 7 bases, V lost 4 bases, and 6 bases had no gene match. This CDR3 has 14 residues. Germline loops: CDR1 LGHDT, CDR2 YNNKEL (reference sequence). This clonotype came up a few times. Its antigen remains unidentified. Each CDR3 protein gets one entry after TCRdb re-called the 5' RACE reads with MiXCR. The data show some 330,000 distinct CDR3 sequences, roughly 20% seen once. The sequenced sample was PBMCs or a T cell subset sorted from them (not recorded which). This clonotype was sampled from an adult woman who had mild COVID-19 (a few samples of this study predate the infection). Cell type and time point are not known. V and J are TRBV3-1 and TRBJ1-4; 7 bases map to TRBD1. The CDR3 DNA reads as TGTGCCAGCAGCCTAACAGGGGCAGGTGAAAAACTGTTTTTT. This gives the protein CASSLTGAGEKLFF.